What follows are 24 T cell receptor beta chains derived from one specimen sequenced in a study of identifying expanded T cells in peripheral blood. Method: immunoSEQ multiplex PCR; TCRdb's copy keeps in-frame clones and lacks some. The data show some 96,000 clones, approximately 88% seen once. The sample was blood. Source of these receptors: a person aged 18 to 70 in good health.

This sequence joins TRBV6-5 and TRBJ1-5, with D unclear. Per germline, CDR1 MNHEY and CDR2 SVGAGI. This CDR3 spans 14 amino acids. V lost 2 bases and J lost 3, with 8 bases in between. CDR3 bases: TGTGCCAGCAGTTACGTGGAGATCAATCAGCCCCAGCATTTT. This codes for CASSYVEINQPQHF.

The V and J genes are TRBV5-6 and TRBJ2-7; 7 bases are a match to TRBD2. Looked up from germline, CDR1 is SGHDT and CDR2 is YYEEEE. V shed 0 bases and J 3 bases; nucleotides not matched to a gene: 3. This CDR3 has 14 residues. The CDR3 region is CASSLGLADYEQYF. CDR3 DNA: TGTGCCAGCAGCTTGGGACTAGCTGACTACGAGCAGTACTTC.

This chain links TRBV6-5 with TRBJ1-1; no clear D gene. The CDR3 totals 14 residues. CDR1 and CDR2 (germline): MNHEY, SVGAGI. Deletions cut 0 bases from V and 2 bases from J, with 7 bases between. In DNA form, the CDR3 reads TGTGCCAGCAGTTACTCGGGGTACAACACTGAAGCTTTCTTT. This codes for CASSYSGYNTEAFF.

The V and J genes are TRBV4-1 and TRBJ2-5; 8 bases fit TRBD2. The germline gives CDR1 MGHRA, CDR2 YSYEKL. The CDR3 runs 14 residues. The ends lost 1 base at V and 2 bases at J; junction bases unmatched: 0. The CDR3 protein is CASSQAGGQETQYF. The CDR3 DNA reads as TGCGCCAGCAGCCAAGCGGGGGGGCAAGAGACCCAGTACTTC.

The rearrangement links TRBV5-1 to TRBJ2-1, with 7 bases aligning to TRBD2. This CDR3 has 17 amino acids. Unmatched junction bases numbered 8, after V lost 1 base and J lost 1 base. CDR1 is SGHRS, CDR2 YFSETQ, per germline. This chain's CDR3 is CASSLWASGTSYNEQFF. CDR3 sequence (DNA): TGCGCCAGCAGCTTGTGGGCTAGCGGCACTTCCTACAATGAGCAGTTCTTC.

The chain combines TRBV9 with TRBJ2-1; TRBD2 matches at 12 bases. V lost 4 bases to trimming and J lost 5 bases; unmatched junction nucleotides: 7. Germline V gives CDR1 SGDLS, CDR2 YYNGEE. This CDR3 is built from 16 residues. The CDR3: CASSSPSGRENNEQFF. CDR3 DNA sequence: TGTGCCAGCAGCTCCCCTAGCGGGAGGGAAAACAATGAGCAGTTCTTC. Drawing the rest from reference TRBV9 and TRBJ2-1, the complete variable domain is DSGVTQTPKHLITATGQRVTLRCSPRSGDLSVYWYQQSLDQGLQFLIQYYNGEERAKGNILERFSAQQFPDLHSELNLSSLELGDSALYFCASSSPSGRENNEQFFGPGTRLTVL.

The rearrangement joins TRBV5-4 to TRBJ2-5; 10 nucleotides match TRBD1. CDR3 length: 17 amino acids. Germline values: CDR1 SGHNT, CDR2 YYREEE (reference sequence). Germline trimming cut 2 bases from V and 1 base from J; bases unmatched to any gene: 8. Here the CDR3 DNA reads TGTGCCAGCAGCTTTACCGGGACAGGGGTTATCCAAGAGACCCAGTACTTC. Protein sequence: CASSFTGTGVIQETQYF.

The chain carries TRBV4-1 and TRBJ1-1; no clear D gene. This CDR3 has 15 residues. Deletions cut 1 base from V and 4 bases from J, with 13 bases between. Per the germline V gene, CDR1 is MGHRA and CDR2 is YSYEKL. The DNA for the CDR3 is TGCGCCAGCAGCCAAGTGTTGGGAAAAGGCACTGAAGCTTTCTTT. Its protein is CASSQVLGKGTEAFF.

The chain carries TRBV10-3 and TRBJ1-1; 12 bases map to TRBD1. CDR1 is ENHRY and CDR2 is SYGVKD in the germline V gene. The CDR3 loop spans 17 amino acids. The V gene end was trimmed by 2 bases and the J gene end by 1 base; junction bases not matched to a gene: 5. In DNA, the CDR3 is TGTGCCATCAGTGAGACCGGGACAGGGGGCCAGAACACTGAAGCTTTCTTT. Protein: CAISETGTGGQNTEAFF.

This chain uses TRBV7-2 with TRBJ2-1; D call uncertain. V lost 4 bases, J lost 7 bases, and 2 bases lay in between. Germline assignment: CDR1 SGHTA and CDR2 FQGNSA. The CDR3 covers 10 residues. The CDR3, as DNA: TGTGCCAGCAGCTCAAATGAGCAGTTCTTC. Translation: CASSSNEQFF.

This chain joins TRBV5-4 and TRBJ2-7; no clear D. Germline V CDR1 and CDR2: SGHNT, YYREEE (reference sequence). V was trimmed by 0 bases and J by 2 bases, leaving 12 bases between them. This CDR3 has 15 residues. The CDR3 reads CASSLEVGKAYEQYF. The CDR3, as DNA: TGTGCCAGCAGCTTGGAAGTGGGAAAAGCCTACGAGCAGTACTTC.

The CDR3 nucleotides read TGTGCCAGCAGCTTACTCAAGGGCTCCTACAATGAGCAGTTCTTC. It codes for CASSLLKGSYNEQFF. The chain employs TRBV7-7 and TRBJ2-1; unclear D gene. V was clipped by 2 bases and J by 0 bases, with 8 bases between them. The germline V gene has CDR1 SSHAT and CDR2 FNYEAQ (reference sequence). CDR3 length: 15 amino acids.

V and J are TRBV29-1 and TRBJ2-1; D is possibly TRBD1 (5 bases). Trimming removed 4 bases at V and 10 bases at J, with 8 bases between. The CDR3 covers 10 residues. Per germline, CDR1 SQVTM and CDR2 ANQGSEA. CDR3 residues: CSVAQDEQFF. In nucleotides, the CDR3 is TGCAGCGTTGCACAGGACGAGCAGTTCTTC.

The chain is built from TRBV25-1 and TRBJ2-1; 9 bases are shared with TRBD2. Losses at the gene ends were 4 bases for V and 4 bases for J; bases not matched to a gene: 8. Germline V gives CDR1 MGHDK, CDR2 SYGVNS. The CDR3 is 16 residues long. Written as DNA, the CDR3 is TGTGCCAGCAGTGCCGCGGGAGGGCGGAGGTACAATGAGCAGTTCTTC. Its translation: CASSAAGGRRYNEQFF.

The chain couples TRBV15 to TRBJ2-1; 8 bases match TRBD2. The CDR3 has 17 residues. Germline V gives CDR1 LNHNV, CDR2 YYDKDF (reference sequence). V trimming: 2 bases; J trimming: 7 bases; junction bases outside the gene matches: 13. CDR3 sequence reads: CATSRPTGGDLRNEQFF. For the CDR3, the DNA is TGTGCCACCAGCAGACCAACGGGGGGGGATCTCCGTAATGAGCAGTTCTTC.

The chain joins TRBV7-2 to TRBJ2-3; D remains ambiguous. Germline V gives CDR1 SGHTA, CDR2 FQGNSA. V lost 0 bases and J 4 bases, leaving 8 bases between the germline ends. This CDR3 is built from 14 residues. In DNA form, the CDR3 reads TGTGCCAGCAGCTTAGCGGGTGCGGCAGATACGCAGTATTTT. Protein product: CASSLAGAADTQYF.

The chain's CDR3 is CASSLAPLTTTSTDTQYF. The CDR3 DNA reads as TGTGCCAGCAGCTTAGCACCTCTCACTACCACTAGCACAGATACGCAGTATTTT. The chain recombines TRBV7-2 with TRBJ2-3, with unresolved D. Trimming shortened V by 0 bases and J by 0 bases, and 16 bases separated the two germline ends. Germline V gene lookup returns CDR1 SGHTA and CDR2 FQGNSA. The CDR3 covers 18 residues.

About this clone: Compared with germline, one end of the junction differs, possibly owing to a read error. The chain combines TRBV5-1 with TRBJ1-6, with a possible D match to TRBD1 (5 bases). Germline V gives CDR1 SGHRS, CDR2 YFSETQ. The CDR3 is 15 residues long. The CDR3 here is CASGLSGMENSPLHF. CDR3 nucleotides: TGCGCCAGCGGCTTATCAGGGATGGAAAATTCACCCCTCCACTTT.

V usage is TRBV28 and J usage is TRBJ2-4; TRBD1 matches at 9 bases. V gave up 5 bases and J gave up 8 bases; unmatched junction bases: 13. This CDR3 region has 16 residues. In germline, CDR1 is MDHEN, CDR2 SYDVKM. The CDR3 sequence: CASSGDRVRKSHIQYF. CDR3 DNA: TGTGCCAGCAGTGGGGACAGGGTTCGGAAATCCCACATTCAGTACTTC.

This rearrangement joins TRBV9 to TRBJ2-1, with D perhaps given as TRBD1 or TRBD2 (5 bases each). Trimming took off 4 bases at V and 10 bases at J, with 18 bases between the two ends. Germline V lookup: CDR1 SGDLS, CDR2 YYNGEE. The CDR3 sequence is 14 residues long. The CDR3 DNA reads TGTGCCAGCAGCACTCACACGACAGCGGACGAGCAGTTCTTC. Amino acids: CASSTHTTADEQFF. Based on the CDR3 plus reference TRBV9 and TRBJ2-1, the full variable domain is DSGVTQTPKHLITATGQRVTLRCSPRSGDLSVYWYQQSLDQGLQFLIQYYNGEERAKGNILERFSAQQFPDLHSELNLSSLELGDSALYFCASSTHTTADEQFFGPGTRLTVL.

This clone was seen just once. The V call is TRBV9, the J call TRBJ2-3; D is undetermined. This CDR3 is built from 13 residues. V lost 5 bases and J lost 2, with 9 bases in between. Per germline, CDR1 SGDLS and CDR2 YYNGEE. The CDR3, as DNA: TGTGCCAGCAGATCAGAAGTCACAGATACGCAGTATTTT. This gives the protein CASRSEVTDTQYF.

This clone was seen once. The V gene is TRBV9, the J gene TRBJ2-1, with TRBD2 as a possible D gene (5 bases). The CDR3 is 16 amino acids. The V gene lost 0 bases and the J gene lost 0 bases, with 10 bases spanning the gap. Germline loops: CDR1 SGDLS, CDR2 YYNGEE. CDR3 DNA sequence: TGTGCCAGCAGCGTAGGGCTAGCTTACTCCTACAATGAGCAGTTCTTC. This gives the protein CASSVGLAYSYNEQFF. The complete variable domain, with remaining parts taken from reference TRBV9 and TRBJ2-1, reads DSGVTQTPKHLITATGQRVTLRCSPRSGDLSVYWYQQSLDQGLQFLIQYYNGEERAKGNILERFSAQQFPDLHSELNLSSLELGDSALYFCASSVGLAYSYNEQFFGPGTRLTVL.

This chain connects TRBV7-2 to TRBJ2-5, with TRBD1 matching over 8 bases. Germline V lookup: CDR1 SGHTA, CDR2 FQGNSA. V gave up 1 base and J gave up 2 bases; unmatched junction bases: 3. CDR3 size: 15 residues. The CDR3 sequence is CASSLGGQVQETQYF. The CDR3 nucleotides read TGTGCCAGCAGCTTAGGGGGACAGGTGCAAGAGACCCAGTACTTC.

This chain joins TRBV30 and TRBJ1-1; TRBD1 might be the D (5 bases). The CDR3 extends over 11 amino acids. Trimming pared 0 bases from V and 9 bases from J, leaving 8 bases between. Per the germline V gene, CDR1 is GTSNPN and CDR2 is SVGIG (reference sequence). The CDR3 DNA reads TGTGCCTGGAGTGTGGGACCCCAAGCTTTCTTT. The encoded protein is CAWSVGPQAFF.